This TCR beta chain is from a study of CDR3 diversity in severe acne. One entry per CDR3 protein, called by TCRdb with MiXCR from the PCR reads. Seen here are approximately 97,000 distinct CDR3 sequences, around 53% observed once, and the top ten hold 9.5% to 15%. With respect to this clonotype: A read error is possible here, since a much larger clone lies one base away.

Trimming stripped 10 bases from V and 0 bases from J, with 11 bases between. Germline V gene lookup returns CDR1 SGHDT and CDR2 YYEEEE. The CDR3 runs 12 residues. V gene TRBV5-6 combines with J gene TRBJ2-7; D is unresolved. This clonotype originated in a male donor with acne. Sequencing was done on a sample of blood. CDR3 residues: CAGSIYSYEQYF. CDR3 coding DNA: TGTGCCGGCTCCATCTACTCCTACGAGCAGTACTTC. Drawing the rest from reference TRBV5-6 and TRBJ2-7, the complete variable domain is DAGVTQSPTHLIKTRGQQVTLRCSPKSGHDTVSWYQQALGQGPQFIFQYYEEEERQRGNFPDRFSGHQFPNYSSELNVNALLLGDSALYLCAGSIYSYEQYFGPGTRLTVT.